One and the same sample provided the 21 T cell receptor beta chains below, sequenced in a study of beta chain features in type 1 diabetes. Since all of the isolated RNA was reverse transcribed, expressed TCRB transcripts were what got sequenced. Repertoires were generated with immunoSEQ multiplex PCR, while TCRdb's copy carries only in-frame clones and drops some. The sample records 350,000 to 450,000 clones, more than 13% being singletons. The sample taken for sequencing was naive CD4+ T cells from blood. All receptors derive from a woman aged 18-29 years in good health.

This clone was counted between two and nine times. The CDR3 DNA follows: TGTGCCTGGCGGTCGAAGAGGGAGAATCAGCCCCAGCATTTT. It codes for CAWRSKRENQPQHF. V and J are TRBV30 and TRBJ1-5, with D unclear. The CDR3 runs 14 residues. Germline CDR1 is GTSNPN and CDR2 is SVGIG (reference sequence). Trimming left V 5 bases short and J 4 bases short, with 15 bases between.

J is TRBJ1-5 and V is TRBV6-6; no clear D gene. Germline V lookup: CDR1 MNHNY, CDR2 SVGAGI (reference sequence). V lost 8 bases and J lost 2, with 7 bases in between. This CDR3 has 12 residues. DNA for the CDR3: TGTGCCAGCGGGCAGGGCAATCAGCCCCAGCATTTT. Translation: CASGQGNQPQHF.

In its sample, this clone was seen a few times. The chain joins TRBV28 to TRBJ1-1, with a possible D match to TRBD1 (5 bases). Trimming left V 7 bases short and J 2 bases short, with 11 bases between. The CDR3 has 13 amino acids. In germline, CDR1 is MDHEN, CDR2 SYDVKM. CDR3 loop: CASTRRDNTEAFF. The CDR3 DNA follows: TGTGCCAGCACGCGGAGGGACAACACTGAAGCTTTCTTT.

This clone has a handful of counts. The chain joins TRBV4-3 to TRBJ2-3; 8 nucleotides match TRBD1. This CDR3 is built from 12 residues. Losses at the gene ends were 4 bases for V and 8 bases for J; bases not matched to a gene: 2. Germline-derived CDR1 and CDR2 are LGHNA and YSLEER. The CDR3 spells CASSPQGGTQYF. The CDR3 DNA follows: TGCGCCAGCAGCCCACAGGGGGGTACGCAGTATTTT.

This chain joins TRBV25-1 and TRBJ1-2, with 9 bases that match TRBD1. Germline trimming cut 5 bases from V and 8 bases from J; bases unmatched to any gene: 9. The CDR3 is 14 amino acids. Germline V gives CDR1 MGHDK, CDR2 SYGVNS. CDR3: CASSPTGGIGGYTF. DNA for the CDR3: TGTGCCAGCAGTCCCACAGGGGGCATCGGGGGCTACACCTTC.

This chain joins TRBV30 and TRBJ1-1; the D is unclear. The CDR3 runs to 14 residues. Germline CDR1 reads GTSNPN; CDR2 reads SVGIG (reference sequence). V dropped 3 bases and J dropped 4 bases, with 15 bases sitting between them. The CDR3 here is CAWRGLSRSTEAFF. The DNA for the CDR3 is TGTGCCTGGAGGGGCCTGAGTCGTAGCACTGAAGCTTTCTTT.

This chain joins TRBV20-1 and TRBJ2-5; possible D gene TRBD2, 5 bases. The germline CDR1 and CDR2 sequences are DFQATT and SNEGSKA (reference sequence). Trimming shortened V by 7 bases and J by 4 bases, and 7 bases separated the two germline ends. The CDR3 spans 10 residues. The CDR3 spells CSDGGETQYF. The CDR3 DNA is TGCAGTGACGGAGGAGAGACCCAGTACTTC.

In its sample, this clone was seen a few times. The V gene is TRBV29-1, the J gene TRBJ2-1, with 7 nucleotides matching TRBD1. This CDR3 has 13 residues. CDR1 and CDR2 (germline): SQVTM, ANQGSEA. The V and J ends lost 7 bases and 2 bases, in that order; junction bases with no gene match: 5. The CDR3 loop reads CSGRQGPYNEQFF. The DNA for the CDR3 is TGCAGCGGACGACAGGGTCCCTACAATGAGCAGTTCTTC.

The rearrangement uses TRBV30 and TRBJ2-2; D unclear. V was cut by 0 bases and J by 13 bases, with 15 bases left in between. Germline loops: CDR1 GTSNPN, CDR2 SVGIG (reference sequence). The CDR3 is 13 amino acids. In DNA, the CDR3 is TGTGCCTGGAGTGTACTGGCCTCTCCAGGGCTGTTTTTT. Residues: CAWSVLASPGLFF.

This clone has just a few counts. The chain uses TRBV5-1 and TRBJ2-1; tentative D call: TRBD2 (5 bases). Trimming stripped 6 bases from V and 5 bases from J, with 12 bases between. Germline V lookup: CDR1 SGHRS, CDR2 YFSETQ. The CDR3 runs 13 residues. The CDR3 sequence is CASTREPHNEQFF. CDR3 sequence (DNA): TGCGCCAGCACACGGGAACCTCACAATGAGCAGTTCTTC.

Turning to this clone: Other DNA sequences in this specimen translate into the identical CDR3. This chain joins TRBV18 and TRBJ2-7; D remains ambiguous. Germline CDR1 and CDR2: KGHSH and LQKENI. The CDR3 totals 13 residues. The V end was cut by 0 bases, the J end by 0 bases, with 3 bases between. Here the CDR3 reads CASSPPSSYEQYF. The CDR3, as DNA: TGTGCCAGCTCACCACCTAGCTCCTACGAGCAGTACTTC.

This clone was seen a few times. V gene TRBV29-1 combines with J gene TRBJ2-5; tentatively, D is TRBD1 (6 bases). CDR1 is SQVTM and CDR2 is ANQGSEA in the germline V gene. This CDR3 is built from 15 residues. V gave up 8 bases and J gave up 4 bases, with 23 bases separating them. CDR3 in DNA: TGCAGCTCATCCCTCCCCATAGCCAGGGGAGAGACCCAGTACTTC. Its protein product is CSSSLPIARGETQYF.

The rearrangement joins TRBV7-2 to TRBJ1-1; D is unresolved. The length of the CDR3 is 12 residues. V gave up 6 bases and J gave up 6 bases, with 11 bases separating them. In germline, CDR1 is SGHTA, CDR2 FQGNSA. The CDR3 here is CASRARVAEAFF. The CDR3 coding sequence is TGTGCCAGCAGGGCGCGGGTTGCTGAAGCTTTCTTT.

The chain uses TRBV7-8 and TRBJ2-5, with D tentatively TRBD1 (6 bases). Trimming removed 5 bases from V and 5 bases from J, with 21 bases in between. This CDR3 region has 16 residues. CDR1 and CDR2 from the germline V gene are SGHVS and FQNEAQ. The CDR3 sequence is CASSHIDRNRGETQYF. In DNA, the CDR3 is TGTGCCAGCAGCCACATAGACAGGAACCGAGGGGAGACCCAGTACTTC.

The V and J genes are TRBV4-3 and TRBJ1-2, with a possible D match to TRBD1 (5 bases). V shed 2 bases and J shed 2 bases, with 9 bases lying between them. Germline loops: CDR1 LGHNA, CDR2 YSLEER. The CDR3 is 14 amino acids. The CDR3 protein is CASSQTRTNYGYTF. In DNA, the CDR3 is TGCGCCAGCAGCCAAACCCGGACAAACTATGGCTACACCTTC.

The V call is TRBV18, the J call TRBJ2-5, with TRBD1 identical over 7 bases. Trimming removed 6 bases from V and 4 bases from J; junction bases left unmatched: 2. CDR1 and CDR2 from the germline V gene are KGHSH and LQKENI. The CDR3 extends over 12 amino acids. The CDR3: CASSGDRETQYF. The CDR3 nucleotides are TGTGCCAGCTCGGGGGACAGAGAGACCCAGTACTTC.

This clone was counted a few times. V gene TRBV11-1 combines with J gene TRBJ2-1; 9 nucleotides align to TRBD2. V lost 3 bases, J lost 8 bases, and 2 bases stayed unmatched. This CDR3 has 13 amino acids. CDR1 SGHAT and CDR2 FQDESV come from the germline V gene (reference sequence). The CDR3 bases are TGTGCCAGCAGCTTTAGCGGGAGCGATGAGCAGTTCTTC. It yields the protein CASSFSGSDEQFF.

Points on this clone: Other DNA sequences within the sample encode an identical CDR3. The chain recombines TRBV4-3 with TRBJ1-5; D gene ambiguous. The V end lost 0 bases, the J end lost 3 bases, and 3 bases lay between the germline ends. The CDR3 runs to 13 residues. Looked up from germline, CDR1 is LGHNA and CDR2 is YSLEER. The CDR3 here is CASSQDHNQPQHF. The CDR3 DNA is TGCGCCAGCAGCCAAGACCACAATCAGCCCCAGCATTTT.

The chain recombines TRBV29-1 with TRBJ2-3; perhaps TRBD1 as D (5 bases). Looked up from germline, CDR1 is SQVTM and CDR2 is ANQGSEA. Trimming stripped 4 bases from V and 3 bases from J, with 23 bases between. The CDR3 is made up of 17 amino acids. In DNA, the CDR3 is TGCAGCGTTGGAAGACCTGGGGCCAGGGCATTGACAGATACGCAGTATTTT. It encodes CSVGRPGARALTDTQYF.

CDR3 coding DNA: TGTGCCAGCTCATCCGCCGGGACAGGAGTGAACACTGAAGCTTTCTTT. This gives the protein CASSSAGTGVNTEAFF. This chain connects TRBV18 to TRBJ1-1, with 8 bases matching TRBD1. Losses at the gene ends were 5 bases for V and 0 bases for J; bases not matched to a gene: 8. The CDR3 sequence is 16 residues long. Germline CDR1 and CDR2: KGHSH and LQKENI.

This chain links TRBV18 with TRBJ2-1, with 9 bases identical to TRBD1. J was trimmed by 6 bases and V by 5 bases; bases with no gene match: 11. This CDR3 is 16 amino acids long. Germline lookup yields CDR1 KGHSH and CDR2 LQKENI. CDR3 residues: CASSARDRVFGNEQFF. The DNA of the CDR3 is TGTGCCAGCTCAGCCCGGGACAGGGTGTTTGGCAATGAGCAGTTCTTC.